One sample yielded the 2 T cell receptor beta chains listed below, sequenced in a study of blood T cell repertoires in COVID-19 (dated by TCRdb to the early 2020s). Libraries were built with the immunoSEQ multiplex PCR assay. The source is immuneACCESS, and TCRdb retained only in-frame sequences with V and J called. Part of the clones is not carried over; for the studies checked, unresolved V genes explain less than half of this, and the remainder is unexplained. The sample data list about 150,000 clones, and about four fifths of these were observed just once. The biggest ten clones account for over 2% of the sample. The source material was peripheral blood. The receptors were gathered from a woman aged 80 or over with acute or convalescent COVID-19.

The chain combines TRBV10-3 with TRBJ1-2; 10 bases match TRBD1. The CDR3 totals 15 residues. The germline CDR1 and CDR2 sequences are ENHRY and SYGVKD. The trim removed 4 bases at V and 3 bases at J, leaving 5 bases unmatched. CDR3 sequence (DNA): TGTGCCATCAGTGGTGACAGGGGGCTATACTATGGCTACACCTTC. As protein: CAISGDRGLYYGYTF.

This clone was seen only a few times. Different DNA sequences within this sample yield the same CDR3. CDR3 DNA sequence: TGTGCCAGCAGCCCGGGTGGAGATACGCAGTATTTT. It specifies CASSPGGDTQYF. The chain employs TRBV7-2 and TRBJ2-3; D ambiguous. The germline gives CDR1 SGHTA, CDR2 FQGNSA. Trimming removed 5 bases at V and 5 bases at J, with 8 bases between. The CDR3 runs to 12 residues.